This is a list of T cell receptor beta chains from one sample in a study of post-analysis software for immune sequencing data. TCRdb re-analysed the PCR reads in MiXCR, keeping a single row per CDR3 protein. This repertoire shows more than 500,000 distinct CDR3 sequences, around a third found once; its top ten account for 6%. Source material: blood. All receptors derive from a girl aged 2-17 years with multiple sclerosis. CDR3s include the opening cysteine and the closing phenylalanine or tryptophan. The D gene is left open where the match is weak. Expanded clones are given a class, and other clones once, few, many or no size at all.

size,J,D,V,DNA,CDR3
few,TRBJ1-5,NA,TRBV6-6,TGTGCCAGCAGCCTCATGCATCAGCCCCAGCATTTT,CASSLMHQPQHF
NA,TRBJ1-2,NA,TRBV4-1,TGCGCCAGCAGCCAAGATATTGAGGTATGGAGCTATGGCTACACCTTC,CASSQDIEVWSYGYTF
NA,TRBJ2-5,TRBD1,TRBV5-6,TGTGCCAGCACTACAGGGGTGGAGACCCAGTACTTC,CASTTGVETQYF
few,TRBJ1-6,NA,TRBV13,TGTGCCAGCAGCTTAGGCACCCCCCTCCACTTT,CASSLGTPLHF
few,TRBJ2-5,TRBD2,TRBV20-1,TGCAGTGCACAGAAGCCCCTAGCGGGGGAGACCCAGTACTTC,CSAQKPLAGETQYF
few,TRBJ1-2,NA,TRBV5-1,TGCGCCAGCGGAGTACAGGCGGACTATGGCTACACCTTC,CASGVQADYGYTF
NA,TRBJ2-5,TRBD2,TRBV4-1,TGCGCCAGCAGCCAAGCACGAGAGCGGGGGGAGAAAGAGACCCAGTACTTC,CASSQARERGEKETQYF
few,TRBJ1-2,NA,TRBV18,TGTGCCAGCTCACCACCTGGAAGGGCGGGAGGCTACACCTTC,CASSPPGRAGGYTF
NA,TRBJ2-1,NA,TRBV28,TGTGCCAGTTCTGAGGGTAGACCTAGGGATGAGCAGTTCTTC,CASSEGRPRDEQFF
many,TRBJ2-7,NA,TRBV6-5,TGTGCCAGCAGTTCGACGAGAGAGCAGTACTTC,CASSSTREQYF
NA,TRBJ1-2,NA,TRBV6-5,TGTGTCAGCAGTTACGGAGGGAAGCCTAACTATGGCTACACCTTC,CVSSYGGKPNYGYTF
NA,TRBJ1-4,NA,TRBV20-1,TGCAGTGCTAGAGGTCCGGCGCATGAAAAACTGTTTTTT,CSARGPAHEKLFF
NA,TRBJ2-7,NA,TRBV7-2,TGTGCCAGCAGCTTACCTACGGACGGTTACTACGAGCAGTACTTC,CASSLPTDGYYEQYF
few,TRBJ1-4,NA,TRBV4-1,TGCGCCAGCAGCCCTCCTACCCTCGCAACTAATGAAAAACTGTTTTTT,CASSPPTLATNEKLFF
NA,TRBJ1-1,NA,TRBV6-6,TGTGCCAGCAGCCCTACACAGGGCAGGGCTGAAGCTTTCTTT,CASSPTQGRAEAFF
NA,TRBJ1-6,NA,TRBV4-1,TGCGCCAGCAGCCAAGATGGTGGCCTAGGATATAATTCACCCCTCCACTTT,CASSQDGGLGYNSPLHF
few,TRBJ2-7,TRBD2,TRBV6-2/TRBV6-3,TGTGCCAGCAGTTACGGACTAGCGGTCTACGAGCAGTACTTC,CASSYGLAVYEQYF
NA,TRBJ2-7,NA,TRBV20-1,TGCAGTGCTAGAGATGCGGGGGCGGGGGTAACCTACGAGCAGTACTTC,CSARDAGAGVTYEQYF
NA,TRBJ2-5,NA,TRBV7-9,TGTGCCAGCACCCCGGGGACCCTGTACCAAGAGACCCAGTACTTC,CASTPGTLYQETQYF
NA,TRBJ1-1,NA,TRBV5-1,TGCGCCAGCAGCCCGTCGACGGCAAACACTGAAGCTTTCTTT,CASSPSTANTEAFF
few,TRBJ2-4,TRBD1,TRBV13,TGTGCCAGCAGCGGTAAACAGGGGGACGCCATTCAGTACTTC,CASSGKQGDAIQYF
NA,TRBJ1-2,NA,TRBV6-5,TGTGCCAGCAGTTTACAGGGATGGCGCTATGGCTACACCTTC,CASSLQGWRYGYTF
few,TRBJ2-3,TRBD2,TRBV4-1,TGCGCCAGCAGCCAACAGCCCCAAGCGGGGGGGCCGATAGATACGCAGTATTTT,CASSQQPQAGGPIDTQYF
few,TRBJ1-5,NA,TRBV5-1,TGCGCCAGCAGCTTGGTGAGGGGCGAGGCCCAGCATTTT,CASSLVRGEAQHF
NA,TRBJ2-2,NA,TRBV7-9,TGTGCCAGCAGCCGGGACTGGAACACCGGGGAGCTGTTTTTT,CASSRDWNTGELFF
NA,TRBJ2-5,TRBD2,TRBV14,TGTGCCAGCAGCTATCGACTAGCGGGCATTGTCGGGGAGACCCAGTACTTC,CASSYRLAGIVGETQYF
NA,TRBJ2-1,NA,TRBV5-1,TGCGCCAGCATCGAGACAGGCCGCGGAGGGTATTCTGAGCAGTTCTTC,CASIETGRGGYSEQFF
NA,TRBJ2-2,NA,TRBV6-4,TGTGCCAGCATCGAACCGAACACCGGGGAGCTGTTTTTT,CASIEPNTGELFF
NA,TRBJ1-4,TRBD1,TRBV20-1,TGCAGTGCTACCTCCGAACAGGGGAATGAAAAGCTGTTTTTT,CSATSEQGNEKLFF
NA,TRBJ2-7,TRBD1,TRBV6-4,TGTGCCGGCCATGACAGGGTCTACGAGCAGTACTTC,CAGHDRVYEQYF
once,TRBJ1-6,NA,TRBV7-9,TGTGCCAGTCAGGGGAGGAGTTCACCCCTCCACTTT,CASQGRSSPLHF
once,TRBJ1-6,NA,TRBV2,TGTGCCAGCAATGACCCGGGGAGCTCCTATAATTCACCCCTCCACTTT,CASNDPGSSYNSPLHF
NA,TRBJ1-1,NA,TRBV5-1,TGCGCCAGCAGCCTGGGGGGGTCGACCACTGAAGCTTTCTTT,CASSLGGSTTEAFF
NA,TRBJ2-1,TRBD2,TRBV19,TGTGCCAGTAGTATTACGAGCGGGGGAAGCTCCTACAATGAGCAGTTCTTC,CASSITSGGSSYNEQFF
few,TRBJ1-2,NA,TRBV6-5,TGTGCCAGCAGTCTGACAGGCTTACCCCCTGAGGGCTACACCTTC,CASSLTGLPPEGYTF
few,TRBJ2-7,NA,TRBV20-1,TGCAGTGCTAGGGCAACTGACTCCTACGAGCAGTACTTC,CSARATDSYEQYF
NA,TRBJ2-7,TRBD1,TRBV6-5,TGTGTCGCAGGAGACAGGGTGACTTACGAGCAGTACTTC,CVAGDRVTYEQYF
NA,TRBJ1-1,NA,TRBV6-1,TGTGCCAGCAGTGACTGGACAGCAGCAAGTGAAGCTTTCTTT,CASSDWTAASEAFF
NA,TRBJ2-1,TRBD1,TRBV29-1,TGCAACGTACTACAGGGGTCCTCCTACAATGAGCAGTTCTTC,CNVLQGSSYNEQFF
NA,TRBJ1-5,NA,TRBV5-1,TGCGCCAGCAGCCCCGACACACTTTATAGCAATCAGCCCCAGCATTTT,CASSPDTLYSNQPQHF
many,TRBJ2-4,NA,TRBV12-3/TRBV12-4,TGTGCCAGCAGTCCCGACACGGCCAAAAACATTCAGTACTTC,CASSPDTAKNIQYF
few,TRBJ2-7,NA,TRBV6-1,TGTGCCAGCAGCGTGACAGTGTCCTACGAGCAGTACTTC,CASSVTVSYEQYF
few,TRBJ2-7,TRBD1,TRBV20-1,TGCAGTGCTAGAGAACCGACAGGGTTTTACGAGCAGTACTTC,CSAREPTGFYEQYF
many,TRBJ2-3,NA,TRBV6-5,TGTGCCAGCAGCCTCCAAGAGGCAGATACGCAGTATTTT,CASSLQEADTQYF
NA,TRBJ1-5,TRBD1,TRBV10-2,TGCGCCAGCAGTGAGTCTTGGACAGGGCCCCTTACTGGGAAGCCCCAGCATTTT,CASSESWTGPLTGKPQHF
few,TRBJ2-3,TRBD2,TRBV15,TGTGCCACCAGCAGAGGTAACGCGCGGGGGGGCGGCACAGATACGCAGTATTTT,CATSRGNARGGGTDTQYF
few,TRBJ1-2,TRBD1,TRBV20-1,TGCAGTGCTGACACCAGGGGGTATGGCTACACCTTC,CSADTRGYGYTF
NA,TRBJ2-2,TRBD2,TRBV20-1,TGCAGTGCTAGAGCGGCGGGAGGGAACACCGGGGAGCTGTTTTTT,CSARAAGGNTGELFF
few,TRBJ2-3,NA,TRBV11-2,TGTGCCAGCACCGAGGGGGACACAGATACGCAGTATTTT,CASTEGDTDTQYF
few,TRBJ2-3,NA,TRBV29-1,TGCAGCGCCCCAATTCAGGGAACAGATACGCAGTATTTT,CSAPIQGTDTQYF
NA,TRBJ1-1,TRBD1,TRBV7-9,TGTGCCAGCAGCTTCCCTAGGACAGGGAACACTGAAGCTTTCTTT,CASSFPRTGNTEAFF
NA,TRBJ2-1,TRBD2,TRBV5-5,TGTGCCAGCAGCTGGGGACTAGCGGGGGGCCGATCCTACAATGAGCAGTTCTTC,CASSWGLAGGRSYNEQFF
NA,TRBJ2-5,NA,TRBV9,TGTGCCAGCAGCGTCGGCCGGGGACGGACGTACCAAGAGACCCAGTACTTC,CASSVGRGRTYQETQYF
NA,TRBJ2-3,NA,TRBV11-1,TGTGCCAGCAGTCCGCCCCTTGGACGACTGGCGCAAAGTGGCACAGATACGCAGTATTTT,CASSPPLGRLAQSGTDTQYF